The rows below give T cell receptor beta chains drawn from one sample of a study of shared clonotypes between healthy human individuals. TCRdb keeps only in-frame clones here, not all; method: immunoSEQ multiplex PCR. The sample includes more than 550,000 clones, about nine tenths of them seen just once. Sequenced sample: memory CD8+ T cells from PBMCs. The receptors stem from a man younger than 30 in good health. Some clones in this sample may be carry-over from other donors' samples. CDR3s include the opening cysteine and the closing phenylalanine or tryptophan. Fields, in order: V gene, CDR3 protein.

v_gene: TRBV10-1
CDR3aa: CASGDDLYEQYF

v_gene: TRBV5-1
CDR3aa: CASSWTGGIYEQYF

v_gene: TRBV6-5
CDR3aa: CASSYTNTQPQHF

v_gene: TRBV6-1
CDR3aa: CASSELGLAGDF

v_gene: TRBV15
CDR3aa: CATSRDGESNQPQHF

v_gene: TRBV9
CDR3aa: CASSADRNTEAFF

v_gene: TRBV9
CDR3aa: CASSAPGTSGTYEQYF

v_gene: TRBV7-2
CDR3aa: CASSLISGSTDTQYF

v_gene: TRBV5-1
CDR3aa: CASRAVGGPYYEQYF

v_gene: TRBV7-6
CDR3aa: CASSLIYATNEKLFF

v_gene: TRBV28
CDR3aa: CASSWSTDTQYF

v_gene: TRBV12-5
CDR3aa: CASGLPTGFTPEAFF

v_gene: TRBV6-4
CDR3aa: CASSETSGPYNEQFF

v_gene: TRBV10-3
CDR3aa: CAISTTGRTNYGYTF

v_gene: TRBV6-5
CDR3aa: CASSYFENDEQFF

v_gene: TRBV4-1
CDR3aa: CASSEVTREGPTDTQYF

v_gene: TRBV28
CDR3aa: CVGQSGPNSPLHF

v_gene: TRBV13
CDR3aa: CASSPRDRDDSGSPDTQYF

v_gene: TRBV6-1
CDR3aa: CASSEAGTSGPYEQYF

v_gene: TRBV19
CDR3aa: CASSPLGKDEAFF

v_gene: TRBV28
CDR3aa: CASRQGHGYTF

v_gene: TRBV7-9
CDR3aa: CASSSQGGNYGYTF

v_gene: TRBV4-3
CDR3aa: CASSQDPGQAFYEQYF

v_gene: TRBV28
CDR3aa: CASSSLLVFFSIMRTDTQYF

v_gene: TRBV28
CDR3aa: CASSWGASGDQETQYF

v_gene: TRBV28
CDR3aa: CASSLTGAWSYGYTF

v_gene: TRBV27
CDR3aa: CASSWGINQPQHF

v_gene: TRBV4-3
CDR3aa: CASSQGTGGSETQYF

v_gene: TRBV11-2
CDR3aa: CASSLRTGRGYGYTF

v_gene: TRBV13
CDR3aa: CASGTVTVGGVSPLHF

v_gene: TRBV19
CDR3aa: CASKEADYNEQFF

v_gene: TRBV9
CDR3aa: CASSGGVLNTEAFF

v_gene: TRBV27
CDR3aa: CASSPRGGAPNEKLFF

v_gene: TRBV28
CDR3aa: CASKLGTGSYEQYF

v_gene: TRBV7-6
CDR3aa: CASSPRGRGPGNIQYF

v_gene: TRBV2
CDR3aa: CASSLGQGGETQYF

v_gene: TRBV27
CDR3aa: CASSFSPNTEAFF

v_gene: TRBV6-1
CDR3aa: CASSEGTQYF

v_gene: TRBV7-3
CDR3aa: CASSGGGRNAYTQYF

v_gene: TRBV11-3
CDR3aa: CASSLGTGGTGELFF